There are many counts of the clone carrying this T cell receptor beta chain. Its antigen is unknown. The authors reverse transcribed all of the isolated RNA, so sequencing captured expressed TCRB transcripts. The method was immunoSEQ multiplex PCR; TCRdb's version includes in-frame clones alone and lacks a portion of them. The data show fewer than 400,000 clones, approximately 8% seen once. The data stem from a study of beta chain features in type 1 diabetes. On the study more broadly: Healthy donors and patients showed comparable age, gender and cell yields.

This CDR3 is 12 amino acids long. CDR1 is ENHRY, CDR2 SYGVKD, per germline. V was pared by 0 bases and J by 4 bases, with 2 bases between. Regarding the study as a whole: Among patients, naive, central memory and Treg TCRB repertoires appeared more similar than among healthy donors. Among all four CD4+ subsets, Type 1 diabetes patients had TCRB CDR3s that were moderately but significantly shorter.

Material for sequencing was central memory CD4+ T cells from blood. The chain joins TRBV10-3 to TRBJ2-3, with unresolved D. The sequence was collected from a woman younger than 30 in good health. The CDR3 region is CAISESSDTQYF. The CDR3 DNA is TGTGCCATCAGTGAGTCCTCAGATACGCAGTATTTT.